This paragraph reports one T cell receptor (beta chain). These data belong to a study of T cell changes during pregnancy in multiple sclerosis. Measured with immunoSEQ multiplex PCR; TCRdb has only the in-frame clones, and not every one. The sample yields around 56,000 clones, about 95% seen once. Per germline, CDR1 LGHNA and CDR2 YSLEER. The V end lost 1 base, the J end lost 2 bases, and 13 bases lay between the germline ends. This CDR3 has 16 residues. The input for sequencing was CD8+ T cells from peripheral blood mononuclear cells, taken after pregnancy. This TCR came from a female donor with multiple sclerosis, enrolled in a pregnancy study. The chain couples TRBV4-3 to TRBJ2-3; D not certain. Here the CDR3 reads CASSQGDWKFTDTQYF. CDR3 nucleotide sequence: TGCGCCAGCAGCCAAGGAGACTGGAAATTCACAGATACGCAGTATTTT.